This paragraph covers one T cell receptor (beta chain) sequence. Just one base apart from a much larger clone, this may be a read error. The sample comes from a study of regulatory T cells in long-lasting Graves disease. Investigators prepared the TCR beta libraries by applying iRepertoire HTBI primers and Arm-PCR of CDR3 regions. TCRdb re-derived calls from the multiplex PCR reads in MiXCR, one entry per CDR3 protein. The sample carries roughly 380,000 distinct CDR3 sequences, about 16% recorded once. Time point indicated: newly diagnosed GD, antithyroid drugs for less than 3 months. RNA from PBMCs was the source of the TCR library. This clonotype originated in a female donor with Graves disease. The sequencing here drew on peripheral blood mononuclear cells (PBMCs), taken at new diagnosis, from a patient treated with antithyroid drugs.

CDR3 in DNA: TGTGCCAGCAGTGACGGGACAGGGGGCGAAAAACTGTTTTTT. Residues: CASSDGTGGEKLFF. The rearrangement uses TRBV6-2 or TRBV6-3 and TRBJ1-4; 12 positions agree with TRBD1. The CDR3 has 14 amino acids. V gave up 5 bases and J gave up 8 bases; unmatched junction bases: 3. CDR1 and CDR2 from the germline V gene are MNHEY and SVGEGT.